Each of the 5 T cell receptor beta chains below was sequenced from the same sample in a study of T-cell memory formation after mild COVID-19. MiXCR, applied by TCRdb to the 5' RACE reads, yields one record per CDR3 protein. The sample shows about 170,000 distinct CDR3 sequences, under 15% of them seen only once. The sample was PBMCs or a T cell subset sorted from them (not recorded which). These receptors were obtained from a man aged 18-30 years who had mild COVID-19 (a few samples of this study predate the infection). Cell type and time point are not known.

V is TRBV7-9 and J is TRBJ2-5; D unresolved. V lost 7 bases, J lost 7 bases, and 19 bases lay in between. This CDR3 is built from 14 residues. Germline CDR1 is SEHNR and CDR2 is FQNEAQ (reference sequence). CDR3 DNA: TGTGCCAGCACCATAAGCACAGCCGATGTGACCCAGTACTTC. It encodes CASTISTADVTQYF.

The J gene is TRBJ1-1, the V gene TRBV11-2, with a weak D call TRBD1 (5 bases). With 3 bases removed from V and 2 bases from J, the gap between germline ends came to 7 bases. The length of the CDR3 is 13 residues. Germline CDR1 is SGHAT and CDR2 is FQNNGV. CDR3 amino acids: CASSFQGNTEAFF. In DNA form, the CDR3 reads TGTGCCAGCAGCTTTCAGGGTAACACTGAAGCTTTCTTT.

The chain combines TRBV27 with TRBJ2-2; a possible D gene is TRBD1 (5 bases). CDR3 length: 14 amino acids. Trimming took off 8 bases at V and 1 base at J, with 11 bases between the two ends. Germline assignment: CDR1 MNHEY and CDR2 SMNVEV (reference sequence). The CDR3 is CASAPTGNTGELFF. CDR3 sequence (DNA): TGTGCCAGCGCTCCCACAGGGAACACCGGGGAGCTGTTTTTT.

A few counts support this clonotype. This sequence joins TRBV9 and TRBJ1-2, with 7 bases aligning to TRBD1. Losses at the gene ends were 0 bases for V and 4 bases for J; bases not matched to a gene: 6. The CDR3 covers 15 residues. Per the germline V gene, CDR1 is SGDLS and CDR2 is YYNGEE. This CDR3 is CASSVEGNRGYGYTF. CDR3 bases: TGTGCCAGCAGCGTAGAGGGGAACAGGGGCTATGGCTACACCTTC.

The rearrangement joins TRBV2 to TRBJ2-3, with a weak D call TRBD2 (6 bases). The length of the CDR3 is 14 residues. V lost 3 bases, J lost 4 bases, and 11 bases lay in between. Germline values: CDR1 SNHLY, CDR2 FYNNEI. The CDR3 nucleotides read TGTGCCAGCAGTGACGCTAGCGCCGCAGATACGCAGTATTTT. Its protein product is CASSDASAADTQYF.